These T cell receptor beta chains were read from a single sample in a study of cytomegalovirus exposure and HLA in healthy donors. TCRdb's table, derived via immunoSEQ multiplex PCR, lists solely in-frame clones and lacks some. The sample contains 150,000 or so clones, approximately 80% of which appear only once. Sequencing was performed on PBMCs. These receptors were collected from a man younger than 40 in good health and CMV-seropositive. CDR3s include the opening cysteine and the closing phenylalanine or tryptophan. The D gene is left open where the match is weak. Clone size is not always given. Where it is, it says once, few, many or a class for expanded clones.

DNA	CDR3	D	J	size	length	V
TGTGCCAGCAGCTACCTAGTGCGGGCGCCCAACGAAGCTTTCTTT	CASSYLVRAPNEAFF	.	TRBJ1-1	.	15	TRBV7-2
TGTGCCAGCAGCCAAGGGACAGGGACCACCTACAATGAGCAGTTCTTC	CASSQGTGTTYNEQFF	TRBD1	TRBJ2-1	.	16	TRBV4-2
TGTGCCAGCAGCTTACTGGGGAGTGGGGCCAACGTCCTGACTTTC	CASSLLGSGANVLTF	.	TRBJ2-6	.	15	TRBV7-3
TGTGCCAGCACCCTACTAGCGGACAATGAGCAGTTCTTC	CASTLLADNEQFF	TRBD2	TRBJ2-1	once	13	TRBV7-9
TGTGCCAGCAGCCCGGACACGGGAGAGACCCAGTACTTC	CASSPDTGETQYF	.	TRBJ2-5	.	13	TRBV7-3
TGTGCCAGCAGTCGAACCGGGACAAGGGACGAGCAGTACTTC	CASSRTGTRDEQYF	.	TRBJ2-7	.	14	TRBV28
TGCGCCAGCAGCTTCAGACTTGCGGAGCTCACAGATACGCAGTATTTT	CASSFRLAELTDTQYF	.	TRBJ2-3	.	16	TRBV5-1
TGTGCCAGTAGCAAACCGGGAAACACTGAAGCTTTCTTT	CASSKPGNTEAFF	.	TRBJ1-1	.	13	TRBV19
TGTGCTAGTGGTTTTCGGGAGGGGGGACAAGAGACCCAGTACTTC	CASGFREGGQETQYF	TRBD2	TRBJ2-5	.	15	TRBV12-5
TGTGCCAGCAGCGAGTTTTCAGGGATACAAGAGACCCAGTACTTC	CASSEFSGIQETQYF	.	TRBJ2-5	.	15	TRBV6-1
TGTGCCAGCAGTGAAGAACTAGCGACCGGGGAGCTGTTTTTT	CASSEELATGELFF	TRBD2	TRBJ2-2	.	14	TRBV6-1
TGTGCCAGCAGCAAAGACAGTAACACTGAAGCTTTCTTT	CASSKDSNTEAFF	.	TRBJ1-1	.	13	TRBV14
TGTGCCAGCAGCAGAGCAACTAATGAAAAACTGTTTTTT	CASSRATNEKLFF	.	TRBJ1-4	.	13	TRBV5-6
TGTGCCAGCACTCAATGGGCCAGCTCCTCCTACGAGCAGTACTTC	CASTQWASSSYEQYF	.	TRBJ2-7	.	15	TRBV28
TGTGCCAGCAGTGCACAGGGGGGGGGACTTTATGGCTACACCTTC	CASSAQGGGLYGYTF	TRBD1	TRBJ1-2	once	15	TRBV2
TGTGCCAGCAGCGGGGGGGGCACAGCCAAAAACATTCAGTACTTC	CASSGGGTAKNIQYF	.	TRBJ2-4	.	15	TRBV5-6
TGTGCCAGCAGTGAACGCCGGTATAATTCACCCCTCCACTTT	CASSERRYNSPLHF	.	TRBJ1-6	.	14	TRBV25-1
TGCGCCAGCAGCTTGGCCATGACACTCGATCATACGCAGTATTTT	CASSLAMTLDHTQYF	.	TRBJ2-3	.	15	TRBV5-1
TGTGCCAGCAGCTTGGGCGGACAGGGGGCTAGGGGAAACACCATATATTTT	CASSLGGQGARGNTIYF	TRBD1	TRBJ1-3	.	17	TRBV5-4
TGTGCCAGCAGTGAAAGTAGAGTCCGGTATGAAGCTTTCTTT	CASSESRVRYEAFF	.	TRBJ1-1	few	14	TRBV2
TGTGCCAGCAGTACTCTAGCGGGGCTACAAGAGACCCAGTACTTC	CASSTLAGLQETQYF	TRBD2	TRBJ2-5	.	15	TRBV28
TGTGCCAGCAGCCAAGTTGGAGGGGCGGGATCCTACGAGCAGTACTTC	CASSQVGGAGSYEQYF	.	TRBJ2-7	.	16	TRBV4-2
TGTGCCAGCACCCTGGACGAGGGCTACGAGCAGTACTTC	CASTLDEGYEQYF	.	TRBJ2-7	many	13	TRBV28
TGCGCCAGCAGCCCGGGACAGATCCACTACGAGCAGTACTTC	CASSPGQIHYEQYF	TRBD1	TRBJ2-7	.	14	TRBV5-1
TGTGCCAGCAGCCTCACTAGCGGATCCTTGATTCAGTACTTC	CASSLTSGSLIQYF	TRBD2	TRBJ2-4	.	14	TRBV7-2
TGTGCCAGCAGCTGGAGCGGAGGCTCCTACAATGAGCAGTTCTTC	CASSWSGGSYNEQFF	.	TRBJ2-1	.	15	TRBV5-4
TGTGCCATCAGTGAGCCCGGGACAGGATTATCCTACGAGCAGTACTTC	CAISEPGTGLSYEQYF	TRBD1	TRBJ2-7	.	16	TRBV10-3
TGTGCCAGCAGCGTAGAAGGGACAGATCTCAACGAAGCTTTCTTT	CASSVEGTDLNEAFF	TRBD1	TRBJ1-1	.	15	TRBV9
TGTGCCAGCAGCTTGGTGGCGGGAGGTGTCAATGAGCAGTTCTTC	CASSLVAGGVNEQFF	TRBD2	TRBJ2-1	.	15	TRBV5-4
TGTGCCAGCAGCCTTAGCGGGACGGGGTCCACAGATACGCAGTATTTT	CASSLSGTGSTDTQYF	TRBD2	TRBJ2-3	.	16	TRBV4-2
TGTGCCAGCAGTGAATCAAACAGGGGGATGGACAATGAGCAGTTCTTC	CASSESNRGMDNEQFF	TRBD1	TRBJ2-1	.	16	TRBV25-1
TGTGCCAGCAGCTTGGTTCCGGGACAGGGGTTATCCTACGAGCAGTACTTC	CASSLVPGQGLSYEQYF	TRBD1	TRBJ2-7	.	17	TRBV5-8
TGTGCCAGCAGCCAAGATGTGGCGGGACCGCAAGAGACCCAGTACTTC	CASSQDVAGPQETQYF	.	TRBJ2-5	.	16	TRBV4-2
TGCGCCAGCAGCCAAGTTGAGGGGGCGGCTCAGCCCCAGCATTTT	CASSQVEGAAQPQHF	TRBD1	TRBJ1-5	few	15	TRBV4-1
TGTGCCAGCAGCGCCTTGGGGGGAAGGAATCAGCCCCAGCATTTT	CASSALGGRNQPQHF	.	TRBJ1-5	.	15	TRBV2
TGTGCCAGCAGCTTAGCAGAGGGCCGGGAAGCTTTCTTT	CASSLAEGREAFF	.	TRBJ1-1	.	13	TRBV7-9
TGTGCCAGTAGTGCGGGACAGGTCGGACTAGGGGGTGGTGAGCAGTTCTTC	CASSAGQVGLGGGEQFF	.	TRBJ2-1	once	17	TRBV19
TGTGCCAGCAGTTTACCTTCGATGGCTGGGGGCGGCTACACCTTC	CASSLPSMAGGGYTF	.	TRBJ1-2	.	15	TRBV28
TGCGCCAGCAGCTTAGGACAGGGGGGGGACGAGCAGTACTTC	CASSLGQGGDEQYF	TRBD1	TRBJ2-7	.	14	TRBV5-1
TGTGCCAGCAGTGAATGGGGGGGAGGGCCTTTCGAGCAGTACTTC	CASSEWGGGPFEQYF	TRBD2	TRBJ2-7	.	15	TRBV25-1
TGTGCCAGCAGTAAGACTAGCGGGGCAACCTACGAGCAGTACTTC	CASSKTSGATYEQYF	TRBD2	TRBJ2-7	.	15	TRBV28